The 19 T cell receptor beta chains below were found in one sample sequenced in a study of molecular identifiers for immune sequencing clone quantification. TCRdb reprocessed the PCR reads via MiXCR and lists one record per CDR3 protein. The table shows over 85,000 distinct CDR3 sequences, with roughly 23% occurring only once. The sequenced sample was naive CD8+ T cells from blood, with Jurkat cell RNA spiked in. The subset: FACS-sorted CD8+CD4-CCR7+CD45RA+ naive T cells. Every receptor here comes from a human donor in good health. Some libraries in this study had Jurkat cell RNA spiked in.

This clonotype was counted a few times. A much larger clonotype is one base distant, so this may be a read error. The V and J genes are TRBV28 and TRBJ2-7; D possibly corresponds to TRBD1 (5 bases). CDR1 and CDR2 from the germline V gene are MDHEN and SYDVKM. This CDR3 is 17 amino acids long. CDR3 coding DNA: TGTGCCAGCAGTCCCCACCCGGTAGGCAGGGCGCCCTACGAGCCGTACTTC. Protein sequence: CASSPHPVGRAPYEPYF.

The V gene is TRBV4-1, the J gene TRBJ1-2, with TRBD1 matching 12 bases. CDR3 size: 19 residues. Germline CDR1 is MGHRA and CDR2 is YSYEKL. V lost 0 bases to trimming and J lost 4 bases; unmatched junction nucleotides: 12. CDR3 DNA sequence: TGCGCCAGCAGCCAAGAGCCAACGGGACAGGGGGCCGGGAGCTATGGCTACACCTTC. Protein sequence: CASSQEPTGQGAGSYGYTF.

This clonotype appeared many times. This chain joins TRBV7-9 and TRBJ1-1, with a possible D match to TRBD1 (5 bases). V lost 5 bases and J 2 bases, leaving 24 bases between the germline ends. CDR1 SEHNR and CDR2 FQNEAQ come from the germline V gene (reference sequence). This CDR3 comprises 18 residues. The CDR3 sequence: CASSPLPGHLKSNTEAFF. The CDR3 coding sequence is TGTGCCAGCAGCCCCCTACCAGGACACCTGAAATCTAACACTGAAGCTTTCTTT.

On this clonotype: A read error may explain this, as a much larger clone is one base away. The missing conserved phenylalanine or tryptophan at the end of this CDR3 makes a read error likely. The J gene is TRBJ1-1, the V gene TRBV12-3 or TRBV12-4; TRBD1 matches at 9 bases. After removal of 7 bases from V and 6 bases from J, the junction contained 6 bases not matched to a gene. CDR3 size: 13 residues. The CDR3 DNA reads as TGTGCCAGCACTGCACAGGGGGCCCCTGAAGCTTTCTCT. Translated: CASTAQGAPEAFS.

This clonotype came up many times. V usage is TRBV5-5 and J usage is TRBJ2-3; no clear D gene. Trimming took off 0 bases at V and 4 bases at J, with 15 bases between the two ends. CDR3 length equals 16 residues. Germline V CDR1 and CDR2: SGHKS, YYEKEE (reference sequence). DNA of the CDR3: TGTGCCAGCAGCTTGGTGGAACCTCAGATGGCAGATACGCAGTATTTT. The encoded protein is CASSLVEPQMADTQYF. Filled out from reference TRBV5-5 and TRBJ2-3, the complete variable domain reads DAGVTQSPTHLIKTRGQQVTLRCSPISGHKSVSWYQQVLGQGPQFIFQYYEKEERGRGNFPDRFSARQFPNYSSELNVNALLLGDSALYLCASSLVEPQMADTQYFGPGTRLTVL.

Many counts were recorded for this clonotype. The J gene is TRBJ2-7, the V gene TRBV20-1; 8 nucleotides align to TRBD2. Germline CDR1 is DFQATT and CDR2 is SNEGSKA (reference sequence). The CDR3 sequence is 13 residues long. With 0 bases clipped from V and 3 bases from J, the junction kept 1 base outside the gene matches. The chain's CDR3 is CSARDLAGYEQYF. CDR3 in DNA: TGCAGTGCTAGAGATCTAGCGGGCTACGAGCAGTACTTC.

This chain connects TRBV5-1 to TRBJ2-7, with no clear D. Trimming cost V 0 bases and J 5 bases, with 3 bases left between them. Germline loops: CDR1 SGHRS, CDR2 YFSETQ. The CDR3 sequence is 11 residues long. The CDR3 bases are TGCGCCAGCAGCTTGGCTAACGAGCAGTACTTC. Translating it yields CASSLANEQYF.

This clonotype has at least ten counts. V and J are TRBV5-4 and TRBJ1-4, with TRBD1 matching 7 bases. Per germline, CDR1 SGHNT and CDR2 YYREEE (reference sequence). Germline trimming cut 5 bases from V and 7 bases from J; bases unmatched to any gene: 5. CDR3 length: 13 residues. The chain's CDR3 is CASRPGGGEKLFF. In nucleotides, the CDR3 is TGTGCCAGCAGACCAGGGGGGGGTGAAAAACTGTTTTTT.

This clonotype was counted many times. V gene TRBV19 combines with J gene TRBJ2-1, with a tentative D call TRBD1 (5 bases). Germline V gives CDR1 LNHDA, CDR2 SQIVND (reference sequence). The length of the CDR3 is 11 residues. Between the trimmed V and J ends, which lost 5 bases and 9 bases, there was a span of 8 bases. CDR3 nucleotides: TGTGCCAGTAGTCAGGGCGGTGAGCAGTTCTTC. This translates into CASSQGGEQFF.

This chain uses TRBV7-9 with TRBJ1-1, with a weak D call TRBD1 (5 bases). The V and J ends lost 4 bases and 1 base respectively, with 16 bases between them. Germline V lookup: CDR1 SEHNR, CDR2 FQNEAQ (reference sequence). CDR3 length: 16 residues. The CDR3 coding sequence is TGTGCCAGCAGCTCGGGACTTGGGATACAGAACACTGAAGCTTTCTTT. It codes for CASSSGLGIQNTEAFF.

Details on this clonotype: A much larger clone differs by one base, so this may be a read error. This chain joins TRBV7-9 and TRBJ1-4, with no clear D. CDR1 SEHNR and CDR2 FQNEAQ come from the germline V gene (reference sequence). The CDR3 totals 13 residues. The V end lost 6 bases, the J end lost 6 bases, and 11 bases lay between the germline ends. The CDR3 DNA reads as TGTGCCAGCAGGGGGAGCTGGGATGAAAAACTGTTTTTT. Its translation is CASRGSWDEKLFF.

Many counts were recorded for this clonotype. V usage is TRBV12-3 or TRBV12-4 and J usage is TRBJ2-3, with 9 bases fitting TRBD1. The CDR3 sequence is 15 residues long. Trimming cost V 2 bases and J 3 bases; bases outside gene matches: 3. As DNA, the CDR3 is TGTGCCAGCAGTTTAACAGGGGGCATAACAGATACGCAGTATTTT. Protein product: CASSLTGGITDTQYF.

A note on this clonotype: Since a much larger clone is just one base distant, this may be a read error. CDR3 sequence (DNA): TGTGCCAGCAGCTTGGTAGACACCGGGGAGCTGTTGTTT. It translates to CASSLVDTGELLF. The J gene is TRBJ2-2, the V gene TRBV5-4; the D gene is possibly TRBD2 (5 bases). This CDR3 spans 13 amino acids. CDR1 SGHNT and CDR2 YYREEE come from the germline V gene (reference sequence).

This clonotype was seen many times. The chain combines TRBV12-3 or TRBV12-4 with TRBJ2-5; D ambiguous. The V and J ends lost 0 bases and 4 bases respectively, with 9 bases between them. The CDR3 totals 14 residues. In DNA, the CDR3 is TGTGCCAGCAGTTTAGCGCCCCAGCCAGAGACCCAGTACTTC. This sequence encodes CASSLAPQPETQYF.

On this clonotype itself: Possible read error: a much larger clone is one base away. The genes are TRBV27 and TRBJ2-6; possible D gene TRBD2, 6 bases. This CDR3 comprises 15 residues. CDR1 and CDR2 from the germline V gene are MNHEY and SMNVEV (reference sequence). The CDR3 sequence: CASRNGGSGSNVLTF. The CDR3 DNA sequence: TGTGCCAGCAGGAACGGAGGGTCTGGGTCCAACGTCCTGACTTTC.

This clonotype was picked up a small number of times. The chain couples TRBV10-3 to TRBJ2-7; no firm D call. The CDR3 runs to 14 residues. Germline V gene sequence: CDR1 ENHRY, CDR2 SYGVKD. V lost 9 bases and J lost 2, with 17 bases in between. CDR3 bases: TGTGCCATAGCGACCCCTTCGGCGCCCTACGAGCAGTACTTC. Translating it yields CAIATPSAPYEQYF.

This clonotype was seen only a few times. The CDR3 protein is CASSYSPGNGYEQYF. CDR3 nucleotide sequence: TGTGCCAGCAGTTACTCCCCCGGGAACGGGTACGAGCAGTACTTC. The chain carries TRBV6-5 and TRBJ2-7, with D tentatively TRBD2 (5 bases). The CDR3 is 15 residues long. Germline values: CDR1 MNHEY, CDR2 SVGAGI. Trimming shortened V by 0 bases and J by 4 bases, and 13 bases separated the two germline ends.

This clonotype was observed many times. This chain links TRBV27 with TRBJ2-7, with 8 bases that match TRBD1. The germline V gene encodes CDR1 MNHEY and CDR2 SMNVEV (reference sequence). V was pared by 5 bases and J by 5 bases, with 5 bases of the junction left unmatched. CDR3 length: 13 amino acids. As DNA, the CDR3 is TGTGCCAGCAGTCCCGAGACAGGGGACGAGCAGTACTTC. This sequence encodes CASSPETGDEQYF.

This clonotype appeared a few times. V is TRBV11-2 and J is TRBJ2-7; TRBD2 matches 11 bases. Germline CDR1 SGHAT, CDR2 FQNNGV. V shed 7 bases, J shed 2 bases, and the junction held 7 bases outside the gene matches. The CDR3 spans 15 residues. The CDR3 protein is CASNPTSGAPYEQYF. The CDR3 region has the DNA TGTGCCAGCAACCCGACTAGCGGGGCTCCCTACGAGCAGTACTTC.